This is a list of T cell receptor beta chains from one sample in a study of blood T cell repertoires in COVID-19. Repertoires were generated with immunoSEQ multiplex PCR, while TCRdb's copy carries only in-frame clones and drops some. The profile shows some 57,000 clones, 82% of them singletons. Sequenced material: peripheral blood. Source of these receptors: a man older than 75 with COVID-19, enrolled during active disease. CDR3s include the opening cysteine and the closing phenylalanine or tryptophan. The D gene is left open where the match is weak. Only part of the rows carry a size: once, few, many, or a class if the clone is expanded.

clone_size	j_call	d_call	v_call	cdr3_aa	cdr3_nt
.	TRBJ2-4	.	TRBV29-1	CSVTVVLAKNIQYF	TGCAGCGTCACGGTTGTTCTAGCCAAAAACATTCAGTACTTC
.	TRBJ2-2	TRBD2	TRBV19	CASSIRPLAGDGELFF	TGTGCCAGTAGTATACGGCCCCTAGCGGGAGACGGGGAGCTGTTTTTT
.	TRBJ1-2	.	TRBV5-1	CATSRDRNYGYTF	TGCGCCACCTCCCGAGACAGGAACTATGGCTACACCTTC
.	TRBJ2-3	TRBD2	TRBV9	CASSRGTSGGIDTQYF	TGTGCCAGCAGCCGCGGGACTAGCGGGGGGATAGATACGCAGTATTTT
.	TRBJ1-1	TRBD1	TRBV7-6	CASSDRTGVTEAFF	TGTGCCAGCAGCGATAGGACAGGGGTGACTGAAGCTTTCTTT
.	TRBJ1-4	TRBD1	TRBV6-5	CASSDRGKLFF	TGTGCCAGCAGCGACAGGGGGAAACTGTTTTTT
.	TRBJ1-1	TRBD1	TRBV14	CASSQGQGNTEAFF	TGTGCCAGCAGCCAAGGACAGGGGAACACTGAAGCTTTCTTT
once	TRBJ2-7	TRBD1	TRBV29-1	CSVEKGAGGAYEQYF	TGCAGCGTTGAAAAGGGTGCAGGGGGCGCCTACGAGCAGTACTTC
once	TRBJ1-5	.	TRBV7-8	CASSSLGMGDSNQPQHF	TGTGCCAGCAGCTCATTGGGCATGGGTGATAGCAATCAGCCCCAGCATTTT
.	TRBJ2-3	.	TRBV7-9	CASSPAGWRGRGDTQYF	TGTGCCAGCAGCCCAGCGGGTTGGAGGGGGCGAGGGGATACGCAGTATTTT
.	TRBJ2-5	TRBD2	TRBV7-3	CASSPSGGAQETQYF	TGTGCCAGCAGCCCCAGCGGGGGGGCTCAAGAGACCCAGTACTTC
.	TRBJ1-1	.	TRBV6-5	CASRGAPLNTEAFF	TGTGCCAGCAGGGGAGCGCCCTTGAACACTGAAGCTTTCTTT
.	TRBJ2-1	.	TRBV7-8	CASSSSGGRSYNEQFF	TGTGCCAGCAGCTCCTCCGGGGGGCGCTCCTACAATGAGCAGTTCTTC
.	TRBJ1-1	.	TRBV7-3	CASSIQGGTEAFF	TGTGCCAGCAGCATCCAGGGCGGCACTGAAGCTTTCTTT
.	TRBJ1-5	.	TRBV27	CASSPTFRDTNQPQHF	TGTGCCAGCAGTCCGACTTTCCGGGACACCAATCAGCCCCAGCATTTT
.	TRBJ1-5	TRBD1	TRBV28	CASITGQPNQPQHF	TGTGCCAGCATCACGGGACAGCCCAATCAGCCCCAGCATTTT
.	TRBJ1-2	.	TRBV12-3/TRBV12-4	CASRKDGGGYTF	TGTGCCAGCAGGAAAGACGGGGGGGGCTACACCTTC
.	TRBJ2-5	TRBD2	TRBV24-1	CATSGTTSAEETQYF	TGTGCCACCAGTGGCACGACTAGCGCGGAGGAGACCCAGTACTTC
.	TRBJ1-2	.	TRBV29-1	CSVTSTGRVGGYGYTF	TGCAGCGTTACTTCGACAGGCCGGGTAGGTGGCTATGGCTACACCTTC